A single sample gave rise to the 28 T cell receptor beta chains below, sequenced in a study of cytomegalovirus exposure and HLA in healthy donors. Assay: immunoSEQ multiplex PCR; the TCRdb copy retains only in-frame clones and omits some. The sample records 110,000 to 150,000 clones, 85% to 95% being singletons. Sequenced input: PBMCs. The receptors derive from a man in his late teens or twenties in good health and CMV-seropositive.

The J gene is TRBJ2-7, the V gene TRBV2; the D gene is possibly TRBD1 (5 bases). CDR3 length: 16 residues. CDR1 SNHLY and CDR2 FYNNEI come from the germline V gene. Trimming took 2 bases from V and 3 from J, leaving 17 bases between them. The CDR3 reads CASSERDLRTRYEQYF. The CDR3 region has the DNA TGTGCCAGCAGTGAACGCGACCTAAGGACACGCTACGAGCAGTACTTC.

This chain links TRBV7-9 with TRBJ1-2, with 10 bases lining up with TRBD1. With 4 bases clipped from V and 7 bases from J, the junction kept 12 bases outside the gene matches. The CDR3 runs to 16 residues. CDR1 SEHNR and CDR2 FQNEAQ come from the germline V gene (reference sequence). The CDR3 loop reads CASSSWTGGTVGGYTF. As DNA, the CDR3 is TGTGCCAGCAGCTCCTGGACAGGGGGAACGGTGGGTGGCTACACCTTC. The whole variable domain, filled in from reference TRBV7-9 and TRBJ1-2, reads DTGVSQNPRHKITKRGQNVTFRCDPISEHNRLYWYRQTLGQGPEFLTYFQNEAQLEKSRLLSDRFSAERPKGSFSTLEIQRTEQGDSAMYLCASSSWTGGTVGGYTFGSGTRLTVV.

The genes are TRBV5-1 and TRBJ2-5; weak D call: TRBD2 (6 bases). The CDR3 extends over 14 amino acids. The ends were cut back, 1 base at V and 4 bases at J, with 11 bases in the middle. Germline CDR1 reads SGHRS; CDR2 reads YFSETQ. CDR3 in amino acids: CASSLLATGETQYF. The CDR3 DNA reads as TGCGCCAGCAGCTTGCTAGCGACGGGAGAGACCCAGTACTTC.

The J gene is TRBJ2-5, the V gene TRBV6-8; D is ambiguous. V was shortened by 7 bases and J by 5 bases, with 17 bases between the two germline ends. The CDR3 has 14 amino acids. The germline gives CDR1 MNHGY, CDR2 SAAAGT. The CDR3 loop reads CASIRGRLRETQYF. CDR3 nucleotides: TGTGCCAGCATTCGAGGAAGACTGCGGGAGACCCAGTACTTC.

The rearrangement links TRBV30 to TRBJ2-2; D not resolved. Germline-derived CDR1 and CDR2 are GTSNPN and SVGIG (reference sequence). This CDR3 has 13 residues. V was clipped by 2 bases and J by 6 bases, with 10 bases between them. CDR3 nucleotide sequence: TGTGCCTGGAGTCCCTTTCAGGCCGGGGAGCTGTTTTTT. Amino acid sequence: CAWSPFQAGELFF.

This sequence joins TRBV5-1 and TRBJ2-3; perhaps TRBD1 as D (5 bases). In germline, CDR1 is SGHRS, CDR2 YFSETQ. The CDR3 length is 14 residues. Trimming stripped 4 bases from V and 0 bases from J, with 9 bases between. CDR3 in DNA: TGCGCCAGCAGCCAAACAGGAAGCACAGATACGCAGTATTTT. Residues: CASSQTGSTDTQYF.

The rearrangement links TRBV28 to TRBJ2-7; D is possibly TRBD2 (5 bases). The CDR3 sequence is 15 residues long. V was cut by 7 bases and J by 4 bases, with 20 bases left in between. Germline V CDR1 and CDR2: MDHEN, SYDVKM. CDR3 in amino acids: CASIPHAGPPYEQYF. CDR3 nucleotide sequence: TGTGCCAGCATCCCACACGCGGGCCCACCGTACGAGCAGTACTTC. The full variable domain, completed using reference TRBV28 and TRBJ2-7, is DVKVTQSSRYLVKRTGEKVFLECVQDMDHENMFWYRQDPGLGLRLIYFSYDVKMKEKGDIPEGYSVSREKKERFSLILESASTNQTSMYLCASIPHAGPPYEQYFGPGTRLTVT.

This chain connects TRBV10-3 to TRBJ2-2; D is possibly TRBD1 (5 bases). The CDR3 consists of 14 residues. The germline CDR1 and CDR2 sequences are ENHRY and SYGVKD. Between the trimmed V and J ends, which lost 11 bases and 1 base, there was a span of 14 bases. The CDR3 DNA is TGTGCCGCGACCATTACAGGGAACACCGGGGAGCTGTTTTTT. It codes for CAATITGNTGELFF.

The rearrangement links TRBV11-2 to TRBJ1-5; D possibly corresponds to TRBD1 (5 bases). V shed 2 bases and J shed 4 bases, with 6 bases lying between them. Germline CDR1 SGHAT, CDR2 FQNNGV. This CDR3 has 13 amino acids. This chain's CDR3 is CASSLHRNQPQHF. The DNA of the CDR3 is TGTGCCAGCAGCTTACACAGGAATCAGCCCCAGCATTTT. The variable domain in full, with the rest retrieved from reference TRBV11-2 and TRBJ1-5, is EAGVAQSPRYKIIEKRQSVAFWCNPISGHATLYWYQQILGQGPKLLIQFQNNGVVDDSQLPKDRFSAERLKGVDSTLKIQPAKLEDSAVYLCASSLHRNQPQHFGDGTRLSIL.

V gene TRBV19 combines with J gene TRBJ2-3; 7 nucleotides line up with TRBD2. Germline V lookup: CDR1 LNHDA, CDR2 SQIVND (reference sequence). V shed 4 bases, J shed 4 bases, and the junction held 8 bases outside the gene matches. The CDR3 covers 15 residues. The DNA of the CDR3 is TGTGCCAGTAGTACGGATAGCGGGCGGGCAGATACGCAGTATTTT. Translated, it gives CASSTDSGRADTQYF.

The genes are TRBV5-4 and TRBJ1-2; D not certain. Between the trimmed V and J ends, which lost 4 bases and 5 bases, there was a span of 15 bases. The CDR3 consists of 14 residues. Germline lookup yields CDR1 SGHNT and CDR2 YYREEE (reference sequence). The CDR3 DNA reads as TGTGCCAGCAGCGCCGGGAGGGCCACATATGGCTACACCTTC. Residues: CASSAGRATYGYTF.

This chain uses TRBV27 with TRBJ2-1; TRBD1 matches 8 bases. With V trimmed by 3 bases and J by 8 bases, 9 bases remained unmatched. CDR1 is MNHEY and CDR2 is SMNVEV in the germline V gene (reference sequence). This CDR3 comprises 15 residues. In DNA, the CDR3 is TGTGCCAGCAGTTTCGGGACAGGCTTTTTCCATGAGCAGTTCTTC. Encoded protein: CASSFGTGFFHEQFF.

The chain employs TRBV4-1 and TRBJ2-2; no definite D call. The V gene's germline CDR1 is MGHRA and CDR2 YSYEKL. CDR3 size: 15 residues. The V and J ends lost 0 bases and 5 bases respectively, with 10 bases between them. CDR3 in amino acids: CASSQDNRETGELFF. The CDR3 DNA is TGCGCCAGCAGCCAAGATAATCGAGAAACCGGGGAGCTGTTTTTT.

V is TRBV2 and J is TRBJ2-2; D gene unclear. Germline CDR1 reads SNHLY; CDR2 reads FYNNEI. This CDR3 is 13 amino acids long. The V gene lost 4 bases and the J gene lost 1 base, with 4 bases spanning the gap. The CDR3 coding sequence is TGTGCCAGCAGTGCCTGGAACACCGGGGAGCTGTTTTTT. Residues: CASSAWNTGELFF.

The rearrangement uses TRBV21-1 and TRBJ1-5; the tabulated D call, TRBD1, remains unverified against the DNA. TRBV21-1 is a pseudogene. This CDR3 spans 15 amino acids. This CDR3 is CASSPQGLWDQPQHF. The DNA for the CDR3 is TGTGCCAGCAGCCCCCAGGGGCTATGGGATCAGCCCCAGCATTTT.

V and J are TRBV6-1 and TRBJ1-2; D perhaps matches TRBD1 (5 bases). This CDR3 contains 12 residues. CDR1 and CDR2 (germline): MNHNS, SASEGT. With 6 bases removed from V and 4 bases from J, the gap between germline ends came to 9 bases. The CDR3 DNA sequence: TGTGCCAGCAGGCCAGGGATCTATGGCTACACCTTC. Amino acid sequence: CASRPGIYGYTF.

This clone appeared once. V is TRBV10-3 and J is TRBJ1-2; D unresolved. Trimming left V 7 bases short and J 4 bases short, with 16 bases between. The CDR3 is made up of 14 amino acids. The germline V gene has CDR1 ENHRY and CDR2 SYGVKD. The chain's CDR3 is CAITRNSQAYGYTF. The CDR3 coding sequence is TGTGCCATCACCCGAAACTCCCAAGCCTATGGCTACACCTTC.

This rearrangement joins TRBV10-1 to TRBJ1-4; D is unclear. CDR1 is WNHNN and CDR2 is SYGVQD in the germline V gene (reference sequence). V was shortened by 7 bases and J by 3 bases, with 15 bases between the two germline ends. The CDR3 has 15 residues. CDR3 sequence: CASTRHSVSNEKLFF. The CDR3 DNA reads as TGCGCCAGCACACGGCATAGCGTATCTAATGAAAAACTGTTTTTT.

The CDR3 coding sequence is TGTGCCAGCACGGGGGGAATAAGGAATTCACCCCTCCACTTT. It specifies CASTGGIRNSPLHF. The rearrangement uses TRBV6-5 and TRBJ1-6; D possibly corresponds to TRBD1 (5 bases). The V and J ends lost 7 bases and 7 bases respectively, with 14 bases between them. Germline-derived CDR1 and CDR2 are MNHEY and SVGAGI. This CDR3 is 14 amino acids long.

V gene TRBV2 combines with J gene TRBJ1-4, with 8 bases matching TRBD1. V shed 6 bases and J 7 bases; nucleotides not matched to a gene: 10. This CDR3 region has 15 residues. In germline, CDR1 is SNHLY, CDR2 FYNNEI. The CDR3 nucleotides read TGTGCCAGCAGATCGGGTCAGGGGGCAGGTGAAAAACTGTTTTTT. This gives the protein CASRSGQGAGEKLFF.

The chain combines TRBV5-6 with TRBJ1-6; possible D gene TRBD1, 6 bases. V was cut by 4 bases and J by 4 bases, with 15 bases left in between. The CDR3 runs to 16 residues. Germline V lookup: CDR1 SGHDT, CDR2 YYEEEE. CDR3 nucleotides: TGTGCCAGCAGCCTACAGGGAGGGGGATATAATTCACCCCTCCACTTT. As protein: CASSLQGGGYNSPLHF.

The V and J genes are TRBV13 and TRBJ2-1; D is possibly TRBD1 (6 bases). The V gene's germline CDR1 is PRHDT and CDR2 FYEKMQ (reference sequence). Trimming cost V 0 bases and J 15 bases, with 12 bases left between them. CDR3 length equals 12 residues. CDR3 coding DNA: TGTGCCAGCAGCTTAGGAACAGGGTTGTGGTTCTTC. Its translation is CASSLGTGLWFF.

This sequence joins TRBV27 and TRBJ1-5; 9 nucleotides align to TRBD1. Trimming cost V 9 bases and J 7 bases; bases outside gene matches: 10. Germline-derived CDR1 and CDR2 are MNHEY and SMNVEV (reference sequence). The CDR3 is 14 amino acids. The CDR3 DNA sequence: TGTGCCAGGGTTCACAGGGGGCAAAGCCAGCCCCAGCATTTT. Translating gives CARVHRGQSQPQHF.

The chain recombines TRBV5-6 with TRBJ2-4; possible D gene TRBD2, 6 bases. In germline, CDR1 is SGHDT, CDR2 YYEEEE. Trimming took off 0 bases at V and 8 bases at J, with 6 bases between the two ends. This CDR3 has 12 residues. CDR3 region: CASSLGGDIQYF. The DNA of the CDR3 is TGTGCCAGCAGCTTGGGCGGGGACATTCAGTACTTC.

The chain has TRBV27 and TRBJ2-3; 9 positions agree with TRBD1. Germline CDR1 MNHEY, CDR2 SMNVEV (reference sequence). The V segment lost 4 bases and the J segment 0 bases; nucleotides outside the gene matches: 2. The CDR3 is 15 amino acids. For the CDR3, the DNA is TGTGCCAGCAGTTCCGGGACAGGGAGCACAGATACGCAGTATTTT. Translated: CASSSGTGSTDTQYF.

This clone was seen a single time. The chain joins TRBV6-5 to TRBJ2-5; possible D gene TRBD2, 5 bases. Germline V lookup: CDR1 MNHEY, CDR2 SVGAGI. This CDR3 has 13 amino acids. Trimming removed 7 bases from V and 5 bases from J, with 14 bases in between. This chain's CDR3 is CASTRNWRETQYF. DNA of the CDR3: TGTGCCAGCACTAGGAACTGGAGGGAGACCCAGTACTTC.

The V and J genes are TRBV28 and TRBJ2-7; the D is unclear. Trimming took off 6 bases at V and 3 bases at J, with 9 bases between the two ends. The CDR3 is 12 residues long. CDR1 is MDHEN, CDR2 SYDVKM, per germline. The CDR3 DNA reads TGTGCCAGCAGCTCAACGGGCTACGAGCAGTACTTC. It specifies CASSSTGYEQYF.

The chain links TRBV10-3 to TRBJ2-7; 11 bases are a match to TRBD1. This CDR3 is 14 amino acids long. The junction had 3 bases not matched to a gene; V was cut back by 4 bases and J by 4 bases. Germline CDR1 is ENHRY and CDR2 is SYGVKD. CDR3 sequence: CAISGTGGSYEQYF. Here the CDR3 DNA reads TGTGCCATCAGTGGGACAGGGGGCTCGTACGAGCAGTACTTC.